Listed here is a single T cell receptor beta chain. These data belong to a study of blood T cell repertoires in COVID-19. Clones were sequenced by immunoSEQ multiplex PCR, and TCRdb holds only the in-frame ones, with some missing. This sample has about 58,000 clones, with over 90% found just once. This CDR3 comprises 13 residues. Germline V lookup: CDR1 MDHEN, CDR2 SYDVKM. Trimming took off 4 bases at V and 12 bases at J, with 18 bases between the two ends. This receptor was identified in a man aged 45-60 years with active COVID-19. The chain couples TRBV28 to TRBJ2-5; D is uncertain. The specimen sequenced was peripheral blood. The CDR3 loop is CASSSPQTEIEYF. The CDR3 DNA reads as TGTGCCAGCAGTTCGCCGCAGACTGAAATCGAGTACTTC.